The subject of this entry is one T cell receptor (beta chain). No fewer than 6 million PBMCs went into each sample. Primed by a sample-barcoded 5' primer and a J-beta primer mix, a second PCR proceeded for 7 to 11 cycles. TCRdb used MiXCR to reprocess the 5' RACE reads, holding one entry per CDR3 protein. The table records about 640,000 distinct CDR3 sequences, approximately 50% of them present only once. The record originates from a study of blood T cells in healthy people across ages. V was clipped by 6 bases and J by 0 bases; unmatched bases: 12. Germline assignment: CDR1 MDHEN and CDR2 SYDVKM. CDR3 length: 20 residues.

The sequence came from a man between 60 and 75 years old in good health. The specimen sequenced was blood. V and J are TRBV28 and TRBJ2-1; 15 bases agree with TRBD2. DNA of the CDR3: TGTGCCAGCAGGCCTACCCTCGGGACTAGCGGGGGGCGCTCCTACAATGAGCAGTTCTTC. As protein: CASRPTLGTSGGRSYNEQFF.